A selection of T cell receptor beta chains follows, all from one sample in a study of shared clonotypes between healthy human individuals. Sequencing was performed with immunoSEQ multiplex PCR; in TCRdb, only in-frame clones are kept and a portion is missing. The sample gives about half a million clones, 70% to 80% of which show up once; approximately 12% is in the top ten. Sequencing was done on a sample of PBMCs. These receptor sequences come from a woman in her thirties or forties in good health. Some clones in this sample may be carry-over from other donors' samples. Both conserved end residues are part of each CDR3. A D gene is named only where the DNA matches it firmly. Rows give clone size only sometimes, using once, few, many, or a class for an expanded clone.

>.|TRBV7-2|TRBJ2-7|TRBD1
CASSLTGSEQYF
TGTGCCAGCAGCCTGACAGGGAGCGAGCAGTACTTC
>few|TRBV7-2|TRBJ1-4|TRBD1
CASSERQGEKLFF
TGTGCCAGCAGCGAACGACAGGGTGAAAAACTGTTTTTT
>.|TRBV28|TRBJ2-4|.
CASSLWSSQLAKNIQYF
TGTGCCAGCAGTTTATGGTCGTCACAACTAGCCAAAAACATTCAGTACTTC
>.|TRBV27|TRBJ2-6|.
CASSSLLRPLGGANVLTF
TGTGCCAGCAGTTCTCTTCTTCGGCCCCTGGGTGGGGCCAACGTCCTGACTTTC
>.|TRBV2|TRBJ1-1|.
CASKQTENTEAFF
TGTGCCAGCAAGCAGACAGAGAACACTGAAGCTTTCTTT
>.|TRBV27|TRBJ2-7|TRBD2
CASSLRLAGAYEQYF
TGTGCCAGCAGTTTACGGCTAGCGGGAGCTTACGAGCAGTACTTC
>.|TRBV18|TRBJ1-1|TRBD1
CASSPPLRDRNTEAFF
TGTGCCAGCTCACCTCCCCTCCGGGACAGGAACACTGAAGCTTTCTTT
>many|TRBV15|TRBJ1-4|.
CATSRGFTEKLFF
TGTGCCACCAGCAGGGGGTTCACTGAAAAACTGTTTTTT
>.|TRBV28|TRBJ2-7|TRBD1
CASSLSGTGSYEQYF
TGTGCCAGCAGTTTATCAGGGACAGGGTCCTACGAGCAGTACTTC
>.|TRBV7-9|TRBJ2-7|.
CASSPGNSQVNF
TGTGCCAGCAGCCCCGGAAACAGCCAAGTGAACTTC
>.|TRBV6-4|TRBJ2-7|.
CASRQLQDKPTPGEQYF
TGTGCCAGCAGACAGCTACAGGACAAACCGACGCCGGGTGAGCAGTACTTC
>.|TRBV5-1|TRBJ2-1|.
CASSFGGVYNEQFF
TGCGCCAGCAGCTTTGGGGGAGTCTACAATGAGCAGTTCTTC
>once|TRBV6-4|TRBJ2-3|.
CASSPRDGGRAQYF
TGTGCCAGCAGCCCACGGGACGGCGGAAGGGCGCAGTATTTT
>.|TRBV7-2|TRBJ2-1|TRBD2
CASSLHPSGRVDEQFF
TGTGCCAGCAGCTTACACCCTAGTGGGAGGGTCGATGAGCAGTTCTTC
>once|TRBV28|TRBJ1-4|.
CASSPGGQTNEKLFF
TGTGCCAGCAGCCCCGGGGGGCAGACAAATGAAAAACTGTTTTTT
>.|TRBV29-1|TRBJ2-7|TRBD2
CSVQGIEREASYEQYF
TGCAGCGTCCAGGGGATTGAGCGGGAGGCCTCCTACGAGCAGTACTTC
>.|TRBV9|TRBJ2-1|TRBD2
CASSVGGLAGHNEQFF
TGTGCCAGCAGCGTAGGGGGACTAGCGGGGCACAATGAGCAGTTCTTC
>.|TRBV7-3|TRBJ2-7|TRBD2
CASSLIAGPSEQYF
TGTGCCAGCAGCTTAATAGCGGGACCCAGCGAGCAGTACTTC
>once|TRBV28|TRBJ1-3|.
CASSLIVTAGTFRTGNTIYF
TGTGCCAGCAGTTTAATCGTTACGGCAGGGACCTTCCGGACTGGAAACACCATATATTTT
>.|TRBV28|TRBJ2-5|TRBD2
CASSLGPGGSRYF
TGTGCCAGCAGCCTTGGGCCGGGGGGATCCCGGTACTTC
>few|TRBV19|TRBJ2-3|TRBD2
CASSMQLAGGANTQYF
TGTGCCAGTAGTATGCAACTAGCGGGAGGGGCGAATACGCAGTATTTT
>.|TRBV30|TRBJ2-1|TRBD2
CAWSVLRTSGRAYNEQFF
TGTGCCTGGAGTGTACTTAGGACTAGCGGGAGGGCCTACAATGAGCAGTTCTTC
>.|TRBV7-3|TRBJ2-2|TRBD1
CASSLSPGGDTGELFF
TGTGCCAGCAGCCTTTCTCCAGGGGGCGACACCGGGGAGCTGTTTTTT
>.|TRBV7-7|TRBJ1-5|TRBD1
CASTPGQNHNQPQHF
TGTGCTAGCACCCCGGGACAGAACCACAATCAGCCCCAGCATTTT
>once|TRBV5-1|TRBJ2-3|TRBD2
CASSLSGITDTQYF
TGCGCCAGCAGCTTGAGCGGGATCACAGATACGCAGTATTTT
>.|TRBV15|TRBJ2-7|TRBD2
CATSREPPGWGGYEQYF
TGTGCCACCAGCAGAGAGCCTCCAGGATGGGGGGGCTACGAGCAGTACTTC
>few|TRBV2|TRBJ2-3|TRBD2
CASRPSGREVRGTDTQYF
TGTGCCAGCAGGCCTAGCGGGAGAGAGGTTAGGGGCACAGATACGCAGTATTTT